The 5 T cell receptor beta chains below come from one sample, sequenced in a study of identical twins. TCRdb ran MiXCR on the 5' RACE reads and lists one entry per CDR3 protein. This table holds about 470,000 distinct CDR3 sequences, roughly 24% found once. The data were also submitted as part of a second study, on T cells expressing NK-cell markers.

The sample was CD4+ T cells sorted from blood. The receptors derive from a young woman in good health.

There are a few counts of this clonotype. The gene calls are TRBV5-1 and TRBJ2-7; 14 bases agree with TRBD2. Germline lookup yields CDR1 SGHRS and CDR2 YFSETQ. There are 15 residues in the CDR3. V lost 4 bases to trimming and J lost 4 bases; unmatched junction nucleotides: 4. CDR3 DNA sequence: TGCGCCAGCAGCCGGGGACTAGCGGGGGCGTACGAGCAGTACTTC. Its translation: CASSRGLAGAYEQYF.

This clonotype occurred many times. J is TRBJ1-1 and V is TRBV29-1, with TRBD1 identical over 8 bases. The CDR3 contains 13 residues. Germline-derived CDR1 and CDR2 are SQVTM and ANQGSEA. After removal of 4 bases from V and 2 bases from J, the junction contained 3 bases not matched to a gene. The DNA of the CDR3 is TGCAGCGTTGCAGGACAGGGTAACACTGAAGCTTTCTTT. As protein: CSVAGQGNTEAFF.

The rearrangement links TRBV29-1 to TRBJ1-2, with D uncertain. The germline V gene has CDR1 SQVTM and CDR2 ANQGSEA. This CDR3 has 11 amino acids. Deletions cut 8 bases from V and 0 bases from J, with 7 bases between. The CDR3 spells CSSWANYGYTF. DNA of the CDR3: TGCAGCTCCTGGGCTAACTATGGCTACACCTTC.

This clonotype was seen only a few times. This chain joins TRBV10-2 and TRBJ2-4; D may be TRBD1 or TRBD2 (5 bases each). Germline-derived CDR1 and CDR2 are WSHSY and SAAADI. This CDR3 is 18 amino acids long. The V end was cut by 2 bases, the J end by 0 bases, with 17 bases between. The DNA of the CDR3 is TGCGCCAGCAGTGAGCGAGGGGCATACGAGGTAGCCAAAAACATTCAGTACTTC. It codes for CASSERGAYEVAKNIQYF.

This clonotype was seen a few times. The V and J genes are TRBV7-9 and TRBJ2-1; D assignment may be TRBD1 or TRBD2 (5 bases each). V was cut by 4 bases and J by 8 bases, with 15 bases left in between. The CDR3 runs 14 residues. Germline assignment: CDR1 SEHNR and CDR2 FQNEAQ (reference sequence). The CDR3 bases are TGTGCCAGCAGCTGGGGGATCCCGACGGATGAGCAGTTCTTC. Residues: CASSWGIPTDEQFF.